What follows are 5 T cell receptor beta chains derived from one specimen sequenced in a study of PD-L1 blockade in urothelial cancer. The repertoire was sequenced with immunoSEQ multiplex PCR; TCRdb's copy has only in-frame clones and lacks some. The sample contains tens of thousands of clones, roughly 80% of which appear only once. The starting material was PBMCs, obtained around atezolizumab (anti-PD-L1) treatment. The receptor source for this set is a man aged 65 to 85 with urothelial cancer.

This rearrangement joins TRBV6-5 to TRBJ1-2; TRBD1 matches 8 bases. This CDR3 has 15 residues. V lost 5 bases, J lost 4 bases, and 9 bases stayed unmatched. Germline values: CDR1 MNHEY, CDR2 SVGAGI. CDR3 DNA sequence: TGTGCCAGCAGTAAAGGACAGGGCTCCCTCTATGGCTACACCTTC. Its translation is CASSKGQGSLYGYTF.

CDR3 sequence: CASSLGTGRNEKLFF. CDR3 coding DNA: TGCGCCAGCAGCTTGGGGACAGGAAGAAATGAAAAACTGTTTTTT. This rearrangement joins TRBV5-1 to TRBJ1-4; 7 nucleotides align to TRBD1. CDR1 is SGHRS and CDR2 is YFSETQ in the germline V gene. The CDR3 spans 15 residues. V lost 0 bases to trimming and J lost 5 bases; unmatched junction nucleotides: 4.

V is TRBV15 and J is TRBJ1-4, with D tentatively TRBD1 (5 bases). Trimming removed 1 base from V and 3 bases from J, with 9 bases in between. The CDR3 length is 15 residues. CDR1 and CDR2 (germline): LNHNV, YYDKDF (reference sequence). CDR3: CATSRVGGSNEKLFF. The CDR3 DNA reads TGTGCCACCAGCAGAGTCGGGGGATCTAATGAAAAACTGTTTTTT.

The chain couples TRBV7-9 to TRBJ2-3; 8 nucleotides agree with TRBD2. CDR1 and CDR2 (germline): SEHNR, FQNEAQ (reference sequence). V lost 5 bases and J lost 0; bases outside the gene matches: 4. The CDR3 extends over 15 amino acids. The CDR3 region is CASSPAGESTDTQYF. The DNA of the CDR3 is TGTGCCAGCAGCCCAGCGGGAGAAAGCACAGATACGCAGTATTTT.

The chain couples TRBV10-3 to TRBJ2-5; D perhaps matches TRBD2 (8 bases). V lost 4 bases, J lost 4 bases, and 16 bases lay in between. The germline V gene has CDR1 ENHRY and CDR2 SYGVKD. CDR3 length: 15 amino acids. For the CDR3, the DNA is TGTGCCATCAGTGGGGGACTAGGGGGCGGAGAGACCCAGTACTTC. Protein product: CAISGGLGGGETQYF.